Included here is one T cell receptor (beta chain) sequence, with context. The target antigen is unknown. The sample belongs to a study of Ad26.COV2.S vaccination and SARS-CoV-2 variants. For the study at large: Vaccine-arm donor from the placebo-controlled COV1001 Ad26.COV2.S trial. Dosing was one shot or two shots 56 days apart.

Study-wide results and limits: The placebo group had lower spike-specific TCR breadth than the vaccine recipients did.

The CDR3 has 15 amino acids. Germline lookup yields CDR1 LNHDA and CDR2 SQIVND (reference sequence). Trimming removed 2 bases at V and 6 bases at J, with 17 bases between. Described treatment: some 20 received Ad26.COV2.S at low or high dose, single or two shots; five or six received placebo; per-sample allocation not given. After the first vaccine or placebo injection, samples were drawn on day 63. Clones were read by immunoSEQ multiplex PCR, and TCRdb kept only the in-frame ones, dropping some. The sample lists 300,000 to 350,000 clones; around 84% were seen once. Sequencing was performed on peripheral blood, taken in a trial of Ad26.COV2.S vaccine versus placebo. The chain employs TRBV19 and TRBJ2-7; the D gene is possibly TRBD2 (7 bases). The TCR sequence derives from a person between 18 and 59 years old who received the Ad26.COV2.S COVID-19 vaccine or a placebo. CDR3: CASSISGGLVREQYF. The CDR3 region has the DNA TGTGCCAGTAGTATATCGGGGGGCCTCGTGCGCGAGCAGTACTTC.